This T cell receptor (beta chain) was observed in a study of blood T cells in healthy people across ages. For the second PCR, which ran for roughly 6 to 11 cycles, a sample-barcoded 5' primer and a J-beta primer mix were used. TCRdb re-called the 5' RACE reads through MiXCR, storing one row per CDR3 protein. Of some 760,000 distinct CDR3 sequences detected, approximately 25% appear once; the ten largest clones hold approximately 3.7%. The CDR3 has 16 residues. The germline V gene has CDR1 KGHSH and CDR2 LQKENI. V was trimmed by 2 bases and J by 1 base, leaving 13 bases between them. These records were also assigned to another study, of T cells of mothers and their children.

The chain is built from TRBV18 and TRBJ2-3; tentatively, D is TRBD2 (5 bases). The sequencing sample was made of blood. The sequence came from a boy younger than 18 in good health. The CDR3: CASSPTGLKGTDTQYF. The CDR3 region has the DNA TGTGCCAGCTCACCAACGGGGTTGAAGGGCACAGATACGCAGTATTTT. Supplemented by reference TRBV18 and TRBJ2-3, the full variable domain reads NAGVMQNPRHLVRRRGQEARLRCSPMKGHSHVYWYRQLPEEGLKFMVYLQKENIIDESGMPKERFSAEFPKEGPSILRIQQVVRGDSAAYFCASSPTGLKGTDTQYFGPGTRLTVL.